The 13 T cell receptor beta chains below come from one sample, sequenced in a study of T-cell memory formation after mild COVID-19 (dated by TCRdb to the early 2020s). The library was built by means of 5' RACE. TCRdb records Illumina NovaSeq 6000 as the sequencer. Through fastp at Q25 and MiXCR, TCRdb rebuilt clones from the public reads, retaining in-frame beta chains. Each entry is one CDR3 protein sequence, shown with its most common DNA and genes. The sample contains roughly 200,000 distinct CDR3 sequences, under 20% of them found a single time. Around 1.9% of the sample is held by the ten biggest clonotypes. Sequenced material: PBMCs or a T cell subset sorted from them (not recorded which). Receptors were obtained from an adult woman who had mild COVID-19 (a few samples of this study predate the infection). The sample titles of this study are shuffled in the database, so cell type and time point are left out; the donor was told from shared clones.

This chain links TRBV2 with TRBJ1-1; 7 bases agree with TRBD1. The germline V gene has CDR1 SNHLY and CDR2 FYNNEI. The V segment lost 6 bases and the J segment 7 bases; nucleotides outside the gene matches: 8. CDR3 length equals 13 residues. The CDR3 coding sequence is TGTGCCAGCAGCAGACAGGGCCCCTATGAAGCTTTCTTT. This gives the protein CASSRQGPYEAFF.

This clonotype appeared a few times. V gene TRBV15 combines with J gene TRBJ2-7; 8 nucleotides line up with TRBD2. There are 16 residues in the CDR3. Looked up from germline, CDR1 is LNHNV and CDR2 is YYDKDF (reference sequence). Trimming cost V 1 base and J 3 bases; bases outside gene matches: 8. The CDR3 loop is CATSRGSGTSSYEQYF. DNA of the CDR3: TGTGCCACCAGCAGAGGCTCGGGGACTAGTAGCTACGAGCAGTACTTC.

A remark on this clonotype: The DNA is omitted, as the CDR3 cannot be located on it reliably, and the CDR3 follows TCRdb's listing. This sequence joins TRBV24-1 and TRBJ2-3. The CDR3 has 16 residues if both end residues are counted. Germline CDR1 is KGHDR and CDR2 is SFDVKD. The CDR3 reads CATSDLTFGGTDTQYF.

In this sample, this clonotype turned up a few times. The V gene is TRBV5-1, the J gene TRBJ2-2; TRBD1 matches 7 bases. V was pared by 0 bases and J by 2 bases, with 4 bases of the junction left unmatched. Per germline, CDR1 SGHRS and CDR2 YFSETQ. The CDR3 is 16 residues long. Written as DNA, the CDR3 is TGCGCCAGCAGCTTGGGTCCAGGGGGTAACACCGGGGAGCTGTTTTTT. Protein: CASSLGPGGNTGELFF.

This clonotype was detected a few times. The V gene is TRBV20-1, the J gene TRBJ2-3; TRBD1 is a possible D gene (6 bases). The germline gives CDR1 DFQATT, CDR2 SNEGSKA (reference sequence). V was cut by 6 bases and J by 5 bases, with 12 bases left in between. CDR3 length: 12 residues. CDR3 protein: CSALGAKDTQYF. DNA for the CDR3: TGCAGTGCCTTGGGGGCCAAAGATACGCAGTATTTT.

The chain is built from TRBV6-1 and TRBJ2-7; weak D call: TRBD1 (6 bases). There are 13 residues in the CDR3. V lost 4 bases, J lost 2 bases, and 9 bases lay in between. The V gene's germline CDR1 is MNHNS and CDR2 SASEGT. CDR3 amino acids: CASSVTGPYEQYF. The CDR3 DNA is TGTGCCAGCAGTGTAACAGGGCCCTACGAGCAGTACTTC.

This chain links TRBV7-2 with TRBJ2-3; D ambiguous. Germline V gives CDR1 SGHTA, CDR2 FQGNSA. V lost 3 bases to trimming and J lost 6 bases, with 7 bases between them. The CDR3 has 12 amino acids. The CDR3, as DNA: TGTGCCAGCAGCTTTTACCGGGATACGCAGTATTTT. Its translation is CASSFYRDTQYF. Full variable domain (outside the CDR3, taken from reference TRBV7-2 and TRBJ2-3): GAGVSQSPSNKVTEKGKDVELRCDPISGHTALYWYRQSLGQGLEFLIYFQGNSAPDKSGLPSDRFSAERTGGSVSTLTIQRTQQEDSAVYLCASSFYRDTQYFGPGTRLTVL.

This clonotype was counted a few times. The V gene is TRBV30, the J gene TRBJ2-1, with 7 positions matching TRBD2. Germline assignment: CDR1 GTSNPN and CDR2 SVGIG (reference sequence). V was clipped by 0 bases and J by 4 bases; unmatched bases: 6. The CDR3 runs to 15 residues. CDR3 region: CAWSVRGVSYNEQFF. The CDR3 DNA follows: TGTGCCTGGAGTGTACGGGGGGTCAGTTACAATGAGCAGTTCTTC. Full variable domain (rest looked up from reference TRBV30 and TRBJ2-1): SQTIHQWPATLVQPVGSPLSLECTVEGTSNPNLYWYRQAAGRGLQLLFYSVGIGQISSEVPQNLSASRPQDRQFILSSKKLLLSDSGFYLCAWSVRGVSYNEQFFGPGTRLTVL.

This clonotype has just a few counts. The gene calls are TRBV19 and TRBJ2-3; no firm D call. The V end was cut by 3 bases, the J end by 0 bases, with 16 bases between. The CDR3 loop spans 17 amino acids. The V gene's germline CDR1 is LNHDA and CDR2 SQIVND (reference sequence). The CDR3 DNA follows: TGTGCCAGTAGTATCGGGTGGCCCGTATCTAGCACAGATACGCAGTATTTT. It encodes CASSIGWPVSSTDTQYF.

This clonotype was seen a few times. The chain couples TRBV20-1 to TRBJ2-3; 11 bases are a match to TRBD2. J was trimmed by 5 bases and V by 3 bases; bases with no gene match: 7. CDR1 DFQATT and CDR2 SNEGSKA come from the germline V gene (reference sequence). The CDR3 is made up of 15 amino acids. CDR3 coding DNA: TGCAGTGCTAGGCAACTAGCGGGAGTCTTAGATACGCAGTATTTT. Translation: CSARQLAGVLDTQYF.

This clonotype was detected a few times. The CDR3 protein is CASSFDARGRHNEQFF. The CDR3 bases are TGTGCCAGCAGTTTCGATGCGAGGGGGCGCCACAATGAGCAGTTCTTC. The chain has TRBV12-3 or TRBV12-4 and TRBJ2-1; 7 nucleotides line up with TRBD1. The CDR3 has 16 amino acids. Trimming removed 3 bases from V and 5 bases from J; junction bases left unmatched: 10.

The CDR3: CASSLASPGTNTEAFF. The CDR3 DNA follows: TGTGCCAGCAGCTTAGCGTCGCCAGGGACGAACACTGAAGCTTTCTTT. The chain employs TRBV7-8 and TRBJ1-1; D perhaps matches TRBD1 (5 bases). This CDR3 spans 16 amino acids. V was shortened by 0 bases and J by 1 base, with 12 bases between the two germline ends. CDR1 is SGHVS and CDR2 is FQNEAQ in the germline V gene.

This clonotype was picked up a small number of times. This chain uses TRBV12-3 or TRBV12-4 with TRBJ2-3; perhaps TRBD1 as D (5 bases). This CDR3 has 12 residues. V was shortened by 8 bases and J by 3 bases, with 9 bases between the two germline ends. The CDR3 loop reads CASDQGTDTQYF. The CDR3 DNA reads TGTGCCAGCGATCAGGGTACAGATACGCAGTATTTT.